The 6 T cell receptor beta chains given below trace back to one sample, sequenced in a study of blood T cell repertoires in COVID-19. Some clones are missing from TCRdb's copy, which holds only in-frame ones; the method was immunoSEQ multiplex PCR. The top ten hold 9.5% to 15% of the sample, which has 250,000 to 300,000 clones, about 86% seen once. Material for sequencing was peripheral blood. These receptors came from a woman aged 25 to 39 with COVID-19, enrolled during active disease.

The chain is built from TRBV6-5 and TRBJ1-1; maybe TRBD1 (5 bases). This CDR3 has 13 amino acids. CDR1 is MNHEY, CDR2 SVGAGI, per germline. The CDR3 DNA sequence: TGTGCTGGTCAGGGATTGGAGGGCACTGAAGCTTTCTTT. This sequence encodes CAGQGLEGTEAFF.

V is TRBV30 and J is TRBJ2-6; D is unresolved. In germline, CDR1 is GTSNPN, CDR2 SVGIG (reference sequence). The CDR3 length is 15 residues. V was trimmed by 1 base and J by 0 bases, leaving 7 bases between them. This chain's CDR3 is CAWSAPGSGANVLTF. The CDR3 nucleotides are TGTGCCTGGAGTGCCCCAGGCTCTGGGGCCAACGTCCTGACTTTC.

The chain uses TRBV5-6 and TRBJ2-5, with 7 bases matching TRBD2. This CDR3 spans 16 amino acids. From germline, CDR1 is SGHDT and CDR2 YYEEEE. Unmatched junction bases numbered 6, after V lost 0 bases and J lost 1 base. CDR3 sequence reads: CASSLAASGAQETQYF. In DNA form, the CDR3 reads TGTGCCAGCAGCTTGGCGGCTAGCGGAGCCCAAGAGACCCAGTACTTC.

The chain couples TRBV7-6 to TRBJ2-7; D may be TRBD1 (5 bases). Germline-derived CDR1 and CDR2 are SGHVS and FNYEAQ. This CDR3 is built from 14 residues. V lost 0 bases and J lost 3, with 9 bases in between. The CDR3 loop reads CASSLAQGDYEQYF. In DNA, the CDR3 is TGTGCCAGCAGCTTAGCTCAGGGTGACTACGAGCAGTACTTC.

Here the CDR3 DNA reads TGTGCCAGCAGCAGCAGGTTGACCTCTGGAAACACCATATATTTT. It specifies CASSSRLTSGNTIYF. The gene calls are TRBV7-2 and TRBJ1-3; D ambiguous. The CDR3 totals 15 residues. Trimming cost V 5 bases and J 0 bases, with 11 bases left between them. CDR1 is SGHTA, CDR2 FQGNSA, per germline.

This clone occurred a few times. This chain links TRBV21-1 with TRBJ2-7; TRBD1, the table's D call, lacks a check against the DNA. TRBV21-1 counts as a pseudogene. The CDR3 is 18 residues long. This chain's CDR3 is CASSKRQGRQESSYEQYF. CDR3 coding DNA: TGTGCCAGCAGCAAAAGGCAGGGGAGACAGGAGAGCTCCTACGAGCAGTACTTC.